This TCR beta chain derives from a study of T-cell reconstitution after alpha-beta-depleted transplantation in children (TCRdb year 2016). About the investigation overall: Using TCR repertoire profiling, the study quantitatively followed how T-cell immune reconstitution unfolded in children after TCRalphabeta/CD19-depleted allogeneic hematopoietic cell transplantation.

The CDR3 numbers 15 residues from cysteine through phenylalanine. Solely the CDR3 DNA is kept, with 45 bases framed from the first base. CDR1 and CDR2 (LGHNA, YNFKEQ) derive from the germline V gene. V is reduced by 0 bases and J by 6 bases, leaving a spacing of 11 bases between them. The library was built by means of PCR. Data came from an Illumina HiSeq 2500. Molecular barcoding was employed in the preparation of TCR libraries, with unique molecular identifiers being used to normalize TCRbeta repertoire quantification. The raw public data were reprocessed by TCRdb itself: fastp quality trimming at Q25, MiXCR clonotype calling, in-frame beta chains only. Every entry covers one CDR3 protein and lists the most common genes and DNA from its rows. In all, the sample holds a few hundred thousand distinct CDR3 sequences, and roughly 22% of those were seen once. Together, the top ten hold around 3.9% of the sample.

Concerning this clonotype: The antigen it recognizes is unknown. Base qualities were left out, and no much larger clone turns up one base away.

The sequence links TRBV4-2 to TRBJ2-2; the D match is possibly TRBD1 or TRBD2, with 5 bases aligned in each. The receptor's source is a human donor who donated a stem cell graft to a child with acute myeloid leukemia. The material was PBMCs from the stem cell graft donor, obtained from the stem cell graft. The encoded CDR3 is CASSQETRGAGELFF. The base sequence is TGTGCCAGCAGCCAAGAAACTAGAGGGGCCGGGGAGCTGTTTTTT.